This entry features one TCR beta chain sequence. V lost 2 bases to trimming and J lost 3 bases, with 11 bases between them. The CDR3 has 14 amino acids. Germline-derived CDR1 and CDR2 are MNHEY and SMNVEV (reference sequence). Libraries were prepared by immunoSEQ multiplex PCR; TCRdb keeps only in-frame clonotypes and omits some of them. The table includes around 80,000 clones, about 92% detected once. The sample comes from a study of T cell changes during pregnancy in multiple sclerosis. The source was peripheral blood, collected before pregnancy. The receptor was derived from a female donor with multiple sclerosis, enrolled in a pregnancy study. V usage is TRBV27 and J usage is TRBJ2-7; D uncertain. This CDR3 reads CASSLKSLGYEQYF. DNA of the CDR3: TGTGCCAGCAGTTTAAAGAGTCTTGGCTACGAGCAGTACTTC.